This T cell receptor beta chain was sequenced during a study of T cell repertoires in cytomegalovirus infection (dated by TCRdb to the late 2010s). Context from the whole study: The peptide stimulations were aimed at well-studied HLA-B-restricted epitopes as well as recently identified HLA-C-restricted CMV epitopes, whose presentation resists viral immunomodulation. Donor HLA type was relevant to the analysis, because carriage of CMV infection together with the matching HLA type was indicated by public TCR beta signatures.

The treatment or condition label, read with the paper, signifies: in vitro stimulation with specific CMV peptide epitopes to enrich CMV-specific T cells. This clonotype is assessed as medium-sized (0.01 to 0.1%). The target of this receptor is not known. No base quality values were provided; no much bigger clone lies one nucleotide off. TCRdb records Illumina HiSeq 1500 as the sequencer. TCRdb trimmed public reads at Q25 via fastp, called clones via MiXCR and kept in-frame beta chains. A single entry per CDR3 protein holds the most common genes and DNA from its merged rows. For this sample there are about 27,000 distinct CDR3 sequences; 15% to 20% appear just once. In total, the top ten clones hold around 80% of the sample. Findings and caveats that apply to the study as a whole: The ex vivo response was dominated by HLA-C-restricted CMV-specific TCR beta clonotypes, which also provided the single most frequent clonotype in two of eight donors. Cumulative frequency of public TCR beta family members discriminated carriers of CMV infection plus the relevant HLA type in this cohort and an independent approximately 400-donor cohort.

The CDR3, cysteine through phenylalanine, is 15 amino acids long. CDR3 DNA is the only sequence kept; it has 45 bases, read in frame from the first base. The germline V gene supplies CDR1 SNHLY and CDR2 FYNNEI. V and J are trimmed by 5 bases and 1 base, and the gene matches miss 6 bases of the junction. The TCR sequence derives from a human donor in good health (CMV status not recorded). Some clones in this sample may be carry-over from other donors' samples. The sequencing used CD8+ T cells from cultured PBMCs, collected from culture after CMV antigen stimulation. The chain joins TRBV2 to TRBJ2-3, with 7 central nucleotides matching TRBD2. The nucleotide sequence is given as TGTGCCAGCAGTCTACTAGCGAGCGGCACAGATACGCAGTATTTT. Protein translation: CASSLLASGTDTQYF.